The 28 T cell receptor beta chains reported below all come from one sample, sequenced in a study of radiotherapy plus CTLA-4 blockade in lung cancer (dated by TCRdb to the late 2010s). Library preparation employed the immunoSEQ multiplex PCR assay. This immuneACCESS table, as held by TCRdb, lists in-frame sequences with V and J called but not all clones. Of the missing ones, under half trace to an unresolved V gene in checked studies; the others have no known cause. This sample gives 48,000 or so clones in total; around four fifths of them show up just once. The ten largest make up about 5% of the sample. Sequenced here: peripheral blood, sampled from a patient treated with radiotherapy plus ipilimumab. Receptor source: a human donor with non-small cell lung cancer whose response to radiotherapy plus ipilimumab could not be evaluated.

The chain uses TRBV25-1 and TRBJ2-1, with D perhaps matching TRBD2 (6 bases). The CDR3 is made up of 16 amino acids. Deletions cut 2 bases from V and 8 bases from J, with 19 bases between. Germline V lookup: CDR1 MGHDK, CDR2 SYGVNS. The chain's CDR3 is CASSEIYAGRIDEQFF. For the CDR3, the DNA is TGTGCCAGCAGTGAAATCTACGCGGGGCGTATAGATGAGCAGTTCTTC.

The chain couples TRBV28 to TRBJ2-7; 7 bases line up with TRBD1. Germline loops: CDR1 MDHEN, CDR2 SYDVKM. The CDR3 is 15 residues long. V gave up 4 bases and J gave up 2 bases; unmatched junction bases: 8. CDR3 sequence: CASSSPGTDTYEQYF. The CDR3 coding sequence is TGTGCCAGCAGTTCGCCCGGGACAGATACCTACGAGCAGTACTTC.

This clone was recorded once. This chain uses TRBV28 with TRBJ2-1; 9 nucleotides align to TRBD2. The CDR3 covers 16 residues. Germline assignment: CDR1 MDHEN and CDR2 SYDVKM. V was clipped by 6 bases and J by 0 bases; unmatched bases: 6. The CDR3 spells CASRQLAGSSYNEQFF. The CDR3, as DNA: TGTGCCAGCAGGCAACTAGCGGGCAGCTCCTACAATGAGCAGTTCTTC.

CDR3 protein: CASSSTGTGNTIYF. The DNA of the CDR3 is TGTGCCAGCAGTTCGACAGGGACTGGAAACACCATATATTTT. This chain links TRBV6-5 with TRBJ1-3, with 7 bases that match TRBD1. The CDR3 runs 14 residues. Trimming took 4 bases from V and 2 from J; bases not matched to a gene: 2. The V gene's germline CDR1 is MNHEY and CDR2 SVGAGI.

This clone was seen a single time. CDR3 DNA sequence: TGTGCCAGCAGCCTACAGGGGAACACTGAAGCTTTCTTT. Protein: CASSLQGNTEAFF. The chain joins TRBV5-5 to TRBJ1-1; tentatively, D is TRBD1 (6 bases). The CDR3 length is 13 residues. V shed 4 bases and J shed 1 base, with 8 bases lying between them. Germline CDR1 is SGHKS and CDR2 is YYEKEE (reference sequence).

The chain employs TRBV5-1 and TRBJ2-3; 10 nucleotides match TRBD1. The length of the CDR3 is 15 residues. Germline V CDR1 and CDR2: SGHRS, YFSETQ. The V segment lost 3 bases and the J segment 4 bases; nucleotides outside the gene matches: 5. The chain's CDR3 is CASSSSTGGPDTQYF. The CDR3 DNA reads TGCGCCAGCAGCTCCTCGACAGGGGGCCCAGATACGCAGTATTTT. Supplemented by reference TRBV5-1 and TRBJ2-3, the full variable domain reads KAGVTQTPRYLIKTRGQQVTLSCSPISGHRSVSWYQQTPGQGLQFLFEYFSETQRNKGNFPGRFSGRQFSNSRSEMNVSTLELGDSALYLCASSSSTGGPDTQYFGPGTRLTVL.

The J gene is TRBJ2-7, the V gene TRBV15; the D gene is possibly TRBD1 (6 bases). The CDR3 consists of 11 residues. Germline lookup yields CDR1 LNHNV and CDR2 YYDKDF (reference sequence). Trimming took off 5 bases at V and 6 bases at J, with 8 bases between the two ends. The CDR3 DNA is TGTGCCACCAGCGGCAGGGGCGAGCAGTACTTC. Residues: CATSGRGEQYF. The variable domain in full, with the rest retrieved from reference TRBV15 and TRBJ2-7, is DAMVIQNPRYQVTQFGKPVTLSCSQTLNHNVMYWYQQKSSQAPKLLFHYYDKDFNNEADTPDNFQSRRPNTSFCFLDIRSPGLGDTAMYLCATSGRGEQYFGPGTRLTVT.

This chain uses TRBV5-1 with TRBJ2-3; 7 nucleotides align to TRBD1. This CDR3 has 15 residues. J gave up 2 bases and V 0 bases, and 3 bases lay outside the gene matches. CDR1 is SGHRS and CDR2 is YFSETQ in the germline V gene. The CDR3 bases are TGCGCCAGCAGCTTGGACAGGGGAGACACAGATACGCAGTATTTT. Translating gives CASSLDRGDTDTQYF.

This rearrangement joins TRBV7-9 to TRBJ2-4; 7 positions agree with TRBD1. J was trimmed by 0 bases and V by 4 bases; bases with no gene match: 9. CDR3 length: 17 residues. Per germline, CDR1 SEHNR and CDR2 FQNEAQ (reference sequence). The CDR3 DNA is TGTGCCAGCAGCTCGGACAGGAATTACGTAGCCAAAAACATTCAGTACTTC. Protein sequence: CASSSDRNYVAKNIQYF.

This sequence joins TRBV28 and TRBJ2-1; 14 bases fit TRBD2. The CDR3 is 17 amino acids. The germline CDR1 and CDR2 sequences are MDHEN and SYDVKM. Germline trimming cut 4 bases from V and 8 bases from J; bases unmatched to any gene: 10. CDR3 nucleotides: TGTGCCAGCAGTTATAGGGGGGGGACTAGCGGGAGAGATGAGCAGTTCTTC. It codes for CASSYRGGTSGRDEQFF. Looking up the rest from reference TRBV28 and TRBJ2-1 gives the full variable domain: DVKVTQSSRYLVKRTGEKVFLECVQDMDHENMFWYRQDPGLGLRLIYFSYDVKMKEKGDIPEGYSVSREKKERFSLILESASTNQTSMYLCASSYRGGTSGRDEQFFGPGTRLTVL.

This clone appeared once. V usage is TRBV5-1 and J usage is TRBJ2-2; 9 bases agree with TRBD2. CDR3 size: 16 residues. The ends lost 4 bases at V and 0 bases at J; junction bases unmatched: 4. Germline CDR1 SGHRS, CDR2 YFSETQ. CDR3 nucleotide sequence: TGCGCCAGCAGCGGGGGACTAGCAGCGAACACCGGGGAGCTGTTTTTT. This sequence encodes CASSGGLAANTGELFF.

The chain joins TRBV19 to TRBJ2-1, with 9 bases that match TRBD1. This CDR3 has 14 residues. CDR1 LNHDA and CDR2 SQIVND come from the germline V gene (reference sequence). The J segment lost 9 bases and the V segment lost 3 bases, leaving 6 bases of the junction unmatched. DNA for the CDR3: TGTGCCAGTAGTATGGGGACAGGGAGGGGTGAGCAGTTCTTC. Amino acids: CASSMGTGRGEQFF.

V usage is TRBV5-1 and J usage is TRBJ1-1; no clear D gene. Between the trimmed V and J ends, which lost 7 bases and 0 bases, there was a span of 13 bases. The CDR3 loop spans 14 amino acids. From germline, CDR1 is SGHRS and CDR2 YFSETQ. CDR3 in amino acids: CASGELSMNTEAFF. The CDR3 nucleotides are TGCGCCAGCGGAGAGCTTTCCATGAACACTGAAGCTTTCTTT.

The V call is TRBV9, the J call TRBJ2-7; maybe TRBD2 (6 bases). Germline-derived CDR1 and CDR2 are SGDLS and YYNGEE. The CDR3 has 15 residues. Trimming stripped 4 bases from V and 3 bases from J, with 17 bases between. This CDR3 reads CASSPGLLRFYEQYF. The CDR3 nucleotides read TGTGCCAGCAGCCCGGGACTTCTGAGGTTCTACGAGCAGTACTTC.

The chain employs TRBV5-4 and TRBJ1-2, with D unresolved. The length of the CDR3 is 15 residues. The germline V gene has CDR1 SGHNT and CDR2 YYREEE (reference sequence). V gave up 4 bases and J gave up 0 bases, with 13 bases separating them. The CDR3 sequence: CASSLNGESNYGYTF. For the CDR3, the DNA is TGTGCCAGCAGCCTCAACGGAGAGTCTAACTATGGCTACACCTTC.

The chain links TRBV5-1 to TRBJ2-2; TRBD1 is a possible D gene (5 bases). Looked up from germline, CDR1 is SGHRS and CDR2 is YFSETQ. The CDR3 is made up of 14 amino acids. V lost 7 bases to trimming and J lost 0 bases, with 10 bases between them. The chain's CDR3 is CASGAGSNTGELFF. The CDR3, as DNA: TGCGCCAGCGGGGCAGGGTCGAACACCGGGGAGCTGTTTTTT.

V and J are TRBV29-1 and TRBJ2-7; perhaps TRBD1 as D (6 bases). With 0 bases removed from V and 5 bases from J, the gap between germline ends came to 11 bases. The CDR3 loop spans 13 amino acids. Germline lookup yields CDR1 SQVTM and CDR2 ANQGSEA. This chain's CDR3 is CSVEDPRDNEQYF. The CDR3 coding sequence is TGCAGCGTTGAAGATCCCAGGGACAACGAGCAGTACTTC.

The gene calls are TRBV7-8 and TRBJ2-1; TRBD2 might be the D (6 bases). The V end lost 1 base, the J end lost 15 bases, and 19 bases lay between the germline ends. Germline V CDR1 and CDR2: SGHVS, FQNEAQ. There are 14 residues in the CDR3. The CDR3 here is CASSLGFKGLRRFF. The DNA for the CDR3 is TGTGCCAGCAGCTTAGGGTTCAAGGGACTCCGTCGGTTCTTC.

J is TRBJ2-5 and V is TRBV7-2; a possible D gene is TRBD1 (5 bases). Germline CDR1 and CDR2: SGHTA and FQGNSA. CDR3 length: 12 amino acids. The germline V and J ends were trimmed by 5 bases and 11 bases, with 15 bases remaining between them. CDR3 nucleotide sequence: TGTGCCAGCAGCCTTACAGGTGCAGAGCAGTACTTC. Encoded protein: CASSLTGAEQYF.

This chain links TRBV9 with TRBJ1-2; 9 bases line up with TRBD1. Losses at the gene ends were 3 bases for V and 4 bases for J; bases not matched to a gene: 7. The CDR3 totals 15 residues. Germline CDR1 is SGDLS and CDR2 is YYNGEE. As DNA, the CDR3 is TGTGCCAGCAGCGCGGGGACAGGGATGGGCTATGGCTACACCTTC. This codes for CASSAGTGMGYGYTF.

The chain couples TRBV7-2 to TRBJ1-4; TRBD1 matches 9 bases. Trimming removed 1 base from V and 8 bases from J; junction bases left unmatched: 17. The CDR3 loop spans 19 amino acids. Germline CDR1 and CDR2: SGHTA and FQGNSA. DNA for the CDR3: TGTGCCAGCAGCTTAGGCCCGACCGGACAGGGGATCGACACGGAAAAACTGTTTTTT. This translates into CASSLGPTGQGIDTEKLFF.

This clone was observed once. The rearrangement links TRBV27 to TRBJ2-2; 8 bases align to TRBD1. The length of the CDR3 is 15 residues. V shed 5 bases and J 4 bases; nucleotides not matched to a gene: 6. Germline lookup yields CDR1 MNHEY and CDR2 SMNVEV (reference sequence). The CDR3, as DNA: TGTGCCAGCAGTCCAAGACAGGGGAGCACCGGGGAGCTGTTTTTT. This codes for CASSPRQGSTGELFF.

The chain employs TRBV28 and TRBJ1-5; TRBD1 agrees at 12 bases. The V and J ends lost 5 bases and 7 bases, in that order; junction bases with no gene match: 9. The CDR3 extends over 16 amino acids. The germline gives CDR1 MDHEN, CDR2 SYDVKM. The CDR3 is CASSTTGTGGRQPQHF. The CDR3 nucleotides read TGTGCCAGCAGTACCACCGGGACAGGGGGCCGGCAGCCCCAGCATTTT.

V is TRBV7-3 and J is TRBJ2-2, with TRBD1 matching 7 bases. J lost 1 base, V lost 4 bases, and 3 bases had no gene match. This CDR3 is 15 amino acids long. From germline, CDR1 is SGHTA and CDR2 FQGTGA. CDR3 DNA sequence: TGTGCCAGCAGCTCGGGACAGAAGAACACCGGGGAGCTGTTTTTT. It yields the protein CASSSGQKNTGELFF.

With respect to this clone: The same CDR3 arises from other DNA sequences in this sample as well. The chain couples TRBV25-1 to TRBJ2-7, with TRBD1 matching over 8 bases. CDR1 MGHDK and CDR2 SYGVNS come from the germline V gene. V was pared by 6 bases and J by 2 bases, with 9 bases of the junction left unmatched. CDR3 length equals 15 residues. The CDR3 loop reads CASSATGVYAYEQYF. CDR3 nucleotide sequence: TGTGCCAGCAGCGCGACAGGGGTTTATGCCTACGAGCAGTACTTC.

This CDR3 reads CASSGNSRDNEQFF. The DNA for the CDR3 is TGTGCCAGCAGCGGGAATAGTCGGGACAATGAGCAGTTCTTC. This rearrangement joins TRBV9 to TRBJ2-1; D ambiguous. CDR1 and CDR2 from the germline V gene are SGDLS and YYNGEE. There are 14 residues in the CDR3. V was clipped by 3 bases and J by 5 bases, with 12 bases between them.

This chain joins TRBV4-3 and TRBJ2-1; 7 nucleotides match TRBD2. From germline, CDR1 is LGHNA and CDR2 YSLEER. The CDR3 has 16 residues. V lost 4 bases to trimming and J lost 3 bases; unmatched junction nucleotides: 9. The CDR3 reads CASSRRSGLNYNEQFF. CDR3 bases: TGCGCCAGCAGCCGAAGGTCGGGACTAAACTACAATGAGCAGTTCTTC.

The V call is TRBV7-3, the J call TRBJ2-2, with 9 positions matching TRBD2. V lost 3 bases and J lost 0; bases outside the gene matches: 5. This CDR3 contains 17 residues. Germline V gene lookup returns CDR1 SGHTA and CDR2 FQGTGA. CDR3 amino acids: CASSFPLAGTNTGELFF. In DNA form, the CDR3 reads TGTGCCAGCAGCTTTCCTCTAGCGGGAACGAACACCGGGGAGCTGTTTTTT.